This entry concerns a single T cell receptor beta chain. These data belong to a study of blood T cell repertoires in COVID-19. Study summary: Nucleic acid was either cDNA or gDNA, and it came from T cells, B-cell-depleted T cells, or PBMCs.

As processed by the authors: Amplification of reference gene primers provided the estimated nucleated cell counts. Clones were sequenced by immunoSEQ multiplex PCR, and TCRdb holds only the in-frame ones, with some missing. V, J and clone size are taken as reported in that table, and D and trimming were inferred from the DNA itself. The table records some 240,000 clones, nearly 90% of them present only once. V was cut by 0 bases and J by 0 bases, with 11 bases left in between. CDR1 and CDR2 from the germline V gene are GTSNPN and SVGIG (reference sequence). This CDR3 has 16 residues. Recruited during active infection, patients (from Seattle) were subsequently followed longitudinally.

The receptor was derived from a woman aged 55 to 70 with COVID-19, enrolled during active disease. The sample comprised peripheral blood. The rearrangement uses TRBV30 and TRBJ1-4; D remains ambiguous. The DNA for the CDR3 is TGTGCCTGGAGTGTCCCCAGCGGCCCAACTAATGAAAAACTGTTTTTT. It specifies CAWSVPSGPTNEKLFF.